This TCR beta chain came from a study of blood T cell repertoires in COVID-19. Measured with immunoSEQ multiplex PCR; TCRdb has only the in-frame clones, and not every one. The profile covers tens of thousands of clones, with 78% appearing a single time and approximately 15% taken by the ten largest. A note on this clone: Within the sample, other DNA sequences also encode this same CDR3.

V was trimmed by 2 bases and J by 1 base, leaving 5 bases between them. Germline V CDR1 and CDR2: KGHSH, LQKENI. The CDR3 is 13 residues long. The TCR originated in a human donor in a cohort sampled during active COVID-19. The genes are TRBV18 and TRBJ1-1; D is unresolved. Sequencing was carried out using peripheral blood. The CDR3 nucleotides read TGTGCCAGCTCACCAAGCCAGAACACTGAAGCTTTCTTT. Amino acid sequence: CASSPSQNTEAFF.